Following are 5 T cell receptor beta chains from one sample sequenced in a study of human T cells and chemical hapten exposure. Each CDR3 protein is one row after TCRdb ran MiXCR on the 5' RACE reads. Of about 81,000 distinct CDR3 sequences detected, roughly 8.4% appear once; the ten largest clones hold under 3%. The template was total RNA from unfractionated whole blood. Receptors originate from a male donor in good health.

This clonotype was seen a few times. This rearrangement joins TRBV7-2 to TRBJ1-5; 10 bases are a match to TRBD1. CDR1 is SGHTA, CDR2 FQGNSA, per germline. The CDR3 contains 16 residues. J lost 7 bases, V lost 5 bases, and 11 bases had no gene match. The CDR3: CASSVQRQGAGQPQHF. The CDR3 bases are TGTGCCAGCAGCGTCCAACGACAGGGGGCTGGACAGCCCCAGCATTTT.

The CDR3 loop reads CASSPRQGISAGELFF. The CDR3 region has the DNA TGTGCCAGCAGCCCCCGACAGGGGATAAGTGCCGGGGAGCTGTTTTTT. The J gene is TRBJ2-2, the V gene TRBV7-3, with 8 bases lining up with TRBD1. V lost 5 bases, J lost 6 bases, and 11 bases stayed unmatched. CDR1 is SGHTA, CDR2 FQGTGA, per germline. This CDR3 comprises 16 residues.

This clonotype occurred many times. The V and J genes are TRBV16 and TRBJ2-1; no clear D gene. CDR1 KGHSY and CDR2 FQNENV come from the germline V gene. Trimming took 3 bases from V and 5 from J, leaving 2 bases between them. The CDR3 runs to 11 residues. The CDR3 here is CASSQDNEQFF. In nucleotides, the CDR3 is TGTGCCAGCAGCCAGGACAATGAGCAGTTCTTC.

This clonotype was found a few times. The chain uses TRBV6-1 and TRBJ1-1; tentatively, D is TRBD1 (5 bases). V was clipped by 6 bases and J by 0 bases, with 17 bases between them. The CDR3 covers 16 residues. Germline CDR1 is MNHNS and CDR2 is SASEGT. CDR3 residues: CASSLPREGLNTEAFF. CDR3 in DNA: TGTGCCAGCAGCCTCCCACGAGAGGGACTGAACACTGAAGCTTTCTTT.

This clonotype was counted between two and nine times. CDR3 residues: CASSLRPLAGGDTQYF. The DNA of the CDR3 is TGTGCCAGCAGCTTAAGGCCACTAGCGGGGGGTGATACGCAGTATTTT. The chain combines TRBV7-2 with TRBJ2-3; 12 positions agree with TRBD2. Germline CDR1 reads SGHTA; CDR2 reads FQGNSA. The CDR3 has 16 residues. The ends lost 2 bases at V and 6 bases at J; junction bases unmatched: 6.